The 2 T cell receptor beta chains listed next were all sequenced from one sample in a study of blood T cell repertoires in COVID-19. Assay used: immunoSEQ multiplex PCR; TCRdb lists only in-frame clones, some missing. The sample holds 200,000 to 300,000 clones, 75% to 90% seen once. Source material: peripheral blood. The receptors shown here come from a man aged 25-40 years with active or convalescent COVID-19.

About this clone itself: Other DNA sequences in this specimen translate into the identical CDR3. CDR3 nucleotide sequence: TGTGCCAGTAGTAAACCGGGACAGGGAACCTACGAGCAGTACTTC. This encodes CASSKPGQGTYEQYF. V and J are TRBV19 and TRBJ2-7; TRBD1 matches 9 bases. CDR3 length: 15 residues. The germline V gene encodes CDR1 LNHDA and CDR2 SQIVND (reference sequence). After removal of 4 bases from V and 2 bases from J, the junction contained 6 bases not matched to a gene.

The chain couples TRBV27 to TRBJ2-1; 9 bases match TRBD2. This CDR3 contains 15 residues. Trimming cost V 2 bases and J 8 bases; bases outside gene matches: 7. CDR1 and CDR2 (germline): MNHEY, SMNVEV (reference sequence). The CDR3 spells CASSLIGGGADEQFF. The CDR3 DNA reads TGTGCCAGCAGTTTAATTGGCGGGGGGGCCGATGAGCAGTTCTTC.